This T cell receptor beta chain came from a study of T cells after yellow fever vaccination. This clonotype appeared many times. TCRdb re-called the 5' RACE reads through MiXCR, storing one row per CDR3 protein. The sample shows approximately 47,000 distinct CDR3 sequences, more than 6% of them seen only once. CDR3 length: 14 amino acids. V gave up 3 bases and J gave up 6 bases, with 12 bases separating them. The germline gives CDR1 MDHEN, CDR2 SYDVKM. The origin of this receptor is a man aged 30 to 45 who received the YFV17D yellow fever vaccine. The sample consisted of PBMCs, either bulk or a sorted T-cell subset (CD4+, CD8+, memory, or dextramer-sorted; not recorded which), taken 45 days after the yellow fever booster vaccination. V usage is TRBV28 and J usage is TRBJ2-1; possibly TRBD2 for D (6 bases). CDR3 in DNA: TGTGCCAGCAGTTTTTCGGGACTCCTCAATGAGCAGTTCTTC. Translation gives CASSFSGLLNEQFF.